This T cell receptor beta chain was sequenced in a study of cytomegalovirus exposure and HLA in healthy donors. Study as a whole: Researchers previously reported finding roughly 120 million unique TCR beta sequences from about 200 million T cells.

PCR involved 60 Vbeta and 13 Jbeta primers. TCRdb's copy holds only in-frame clones and misses some; the assay was immunoSEQ multiplex PCR. The profile covers 160,000 or so clones, with 70% to 80% appearing a single time and roughly 3.5% taken by the ten largest. Remarks on this clone: Its cognate antigen is unknown.

Germline V gene data show CDR1 as MNHEY and CDR2 as SMNVEV (reference sequence). CDR3 length: 15 residues. Trimming cost V 7 bases and J 5 bases; bases outside gene matches: 7. Study results and limitations: Reportedly, TCR beta sequences accurately predicted HLA-A and HLA-B alleles in most subjects.

The sequenced sample was PBMCs. The rearrangement links TRBV27 to TRBJ1-6; TRBD1 agrees at 8 bases. The sequence was obtained from a man younger than 40 in good health and CMV-seropositive. CDR3 protein: CASIEQGGNNSPLHF. In nucleotides, the CDR3 is TGTGCCAGCATTGAACAGGGGGGGAATAATTCACCCCTCCACTTT.